These 15 T cell receptor beta chains were all obtained from the same sample, sequenced in a study of blood T cell repertoires in COVID-19 (dated by TCRdb to the early 2020s). Library preparation used the immunoSEQ multiplex PCR assay. TCRdb carries this immuneACCESS record with in-frame sequences only. Its versions omit some clonotypes, under half of them owing to an unresolved V gene in the studies checked, with the rest unexplained. The table for this sample lists about 250,000 clones; around 85% of them were counted only once. Clones ranked in the top ten supply around 1% of the sample. Input material: peripheral blood. The receptors stem from a human donor with COVID-19, enrolled during active disease. The donor label of this sample is uncertain.

The chain uses TRBV5-1 and TRBJ2-1, with no clear D. Germline CDR1 and CDR2: SGHRS and YFSETQ. The CDR3 consists of 14 residues. Trimming stripped 3 bases from V and 2 bases from J, with 9 bases between. DNA for the CDR3: TGCGCCAGCAGCTCTGGCGGTGCCTACAATGAGCAGTTCTTC. Its protein product is CASSSGGAYNEQFF.

The V call is TRBV5-1, the J call TRBJ1-1; D uncertain. Trimming cost V 0 bases and J 3 bases, with 12 bases left between them. This CDR3 spans 15 amino acids. Looked up from germline, CDR1 is SGHRS and CDR2 is YFSETQ. The CDR3 sequence is CASSLASPVDTEAFF. In nucleotides, the CDR3 is TGCGCCAGCAGCTTGGCGTCTCCCGTTGACACTGAAGCTTTCTTT.

This sequence joins TRBV4-1 and TRBJ1-5; D is possibly TRBD1 (5 bases). The germline V gene has CDR1 MGHRA and CDR2 YSYEKL. This CDR3 has 17 residues. V was pared by 0 bases and J by 0 bases, with 12 bases between. This CDR3 is CASSQELGDYSNQPQHF. For the CDR3, the DNA is TGCGCCAGCAGCCAAGAATTAGGGGACTATAGCAATCAGCCCCAGCATTTT.

This chain connects TRBV29-1 to TRBJ1-2, with no clear D. The CDR3 has 11 residues. Germline V gene data show CDR1 as SQVTM and CDR2 as ANQGSEA. The CDR3 region has the DNA TGCGACGTCAACGGGATCTATGGCTACACCTTC. This encodes CDVNGIYGYTF.

The chain carries TRBV28 and TRBJ1-1, with no clear D. The germline V gene has CDR1 MDHEN and CDR2 SYDVKM. The V end was cut by 3 bases, the J end by 0 bases, with 8 bases between. The CDR3 spans 14 residues. The CDR3 DNA sequence: TGTGCCAGCAGTTTCGCGACTATGAACACTGAAGCTTTCTTT. This sequence encodes CASSFATMNTEAFF.

V and J are TRBV4-3 and TRBJ2-1; a weak D match, TRBD2 (6 bases). Trimming took 1 base from V and 7 from J, leaving 17 bases between them. The CDR3 runs 16 residues. Germline CDR1 LGHNA, CDR2 YSLEER. This CDR3 is CASSQVTGAGENEQFF. The CDR3 DNA sequence: TGCGCCAGCAGCCAAGTTACGGGAGCTGGTGAGAATGAGCAGTTCTTC.

The rearrangement links TRBV28 to TRBJ1-5; no reliable D call. The V and J ends lost 8 bases and 10 bases respectively, with 15 bases between them. This CDR3 contains 12 residues. Germline lookup yields CDR1 MDHEN and CDR2 SYDVKM. The CDR3, as DNA: TGTGCCAGCGCTTCCCAGAGGTTACCCCAGCATTTT. Translation gives CASASQRLPQHF.

Turning to this clone: Other DNA sequences in the sample encode the same CDR3. This chain connects TRBV30 to TRBJ1-1; 10 bases match TRBD1. V was clipped by 0 bases and J by 4 bases; unmatched bases: 2. This CDR3 is built from 14 residues. The germline V gene has CDR1 GTSNPN and CDR2 SVGIG (reference sequence). CDR3 DNA: TGTGCCTGGAGTGTGGGACAGGGGAGCACTGAAGCTTTCTTT. Its protein is CAWSVGQGSTEAFF. Complete variable domain (other parts from reference TRBV30 and TRBJ1-1): SQTIHQWPATLVQPVGSPLSLECTVEGTSNPNLYWYRQAAGRGLQLLFYSVGIGQISSEVPQNLSASRPQDRQFILSSKKLLLSDSGFYLCAWSVGQGSTEAFFGQGTRLTVV.

The V and J genes are TRBV19 and TRBJ2-3; D perhaps matches TRBD2 (5 bases). V was trimmed by 3 bases and J by 1 base, leaving 14 bases between them. The CDR3 length is 16 residues. In germline, CDR1 is LNHDA, CDR2 SQIVND (reference sequence). The CDR3: CASSIGGWGGTDTQYF. CDR3 DNA sequence: TGTGCCAGTAGTATTGGTGGGTGGGGAGGCACAGATACGCAGTATTTT.

The V and J genes are TRBV7-2 and TRBJ2-7; D uncertain. The end of the DNA fits TRBJ2-5 better, so the J call may be wrong. Per the germline V gene, CDR1 is SGHTA and CDR2 is FQGNSA. This CDR3 comprises 14 residues. DNA for the CDR3: TGTGCCAGCAGCCCCCGGAGTACTTCAGAGACCCAGTACTTC. Translating gives CASSPRSTSETQYF.

The chain uses TRBV6-5 and TRBJ2-5; weak D call: TRBD1 (7 bases). The CDR3 runs to 14 residues. With 6 bases removed from V and 5 bases from J, the gap between germline ends came to 16 bases. The germline V gene has CDR1 MNHEY and CDR2 SVGAGI. The CDR3 protein is CASSLQGGWETQYF. CDR3 nucleotides: TGTGCCAGCAGCCTGCAGGGGGGATGGGAGACCCAGTACTTC.

The rearrangement links TRBV7-2 to TRBJ2-1; 13 bases fit TRBD2. The junction had 10 bases not matched to a gene; V was cut back by 5 bases and J by 0 bases. This CDR3 is built from 19 residues. Germline values: CDR1 SGHTA, CDR2 FQGNSA. CDR3: CASSATGTSGVSSYNEQFF. In DNA form, the CDR3 reads TGTGCCAGCAGCGCAACCGGGACTAGCGGGGTTAGCTCCTACAATGAGCAGTTCTTC.

The J gene is TRBJ2-2, the V gene TRBV29-1; 11 bases match TRBD2. Germline CDR1 is SQVTM and CDR2 is ANQGSEA. With V trimmed by 3 bases and J by 1 base, 1 base remained unmatched. The CDR3 sequence is 15 residues long. The CDR3 bases are TGCAGCGTTGAGGGACTAGCGGTGAACACCGGGGAGCTGTTTTTT. Translating gives CSVEGLAVNTGELFF.

The chain combines TRBV2 with TRBJ1-6; 7 bases are a match to TRBD1. Germline loops: CDR1 SNHLY, CDR2 FYNNEI. The trim removed 6 bases at V and 9 bases at J, leaving 2 bases unmatched. The CDR3 has 12 residues. CDR3 residues: CASRGTVSPLHF. The DNA of the CDR3 is TGTGCCAGCAGGGGGACAGTTTCACCCCTCCACTTT.

The chain recombines TRBV11-3 with TRBJ2-2, with 7 nucleotides matching TRBD1. Germline V gene sequence: CDR1 SGHNT, CDR2 YENEEA. The CDR3 has 16 amino acids. Germline trimming cut 6 bases from V and 3 bases from J; bases unmatched to any gene: 10. CDR3 DNA sequence: TGTGCCAGCAGACGGGCCGGGACAGACTACACCGGGGAGCTGTTTTTT. Translated: CASRRAGTDYTGELFF.